These T cell receptor beta chains were read from a single sample in a study of T cells in Graves' hyperthyroidism and ophthalmopathy. TCRdb reprocessed the multiplex PCR reads via MiXCR and lists one record per CDR3 protein. The repertoire holds around 420,000 distinct CDR3 sequences, with roughly 14% as singletons. Source material: blood. These TCRs come from a woman between 18 and 29 years old with Graves' hyperthyroidism. Both conserved end residues are part of each CDR3.

CDR3 protein	V gene	J gene
CSTWTGGEQYF	TRBV20-1	TRBJ2-7
CASSRDSGNTIYF	TRBV12-3/TRBV12-4	TRBJ1-3
CASTAGRGDEQYF	TRBV7-6	TRBJ2-7
CASSQDRGPGQPQHF	TRBV3-1	TRBJ1-5
CSATGTGGYNEQFF	TRBV20-1	TRBJ2-1
CASSPTAGAYEQYF	TRBV18	TRBJ2-7
CSARGQTVTGELFF	TRBV20-1	TRBJ2-2
CASSQDRGSGRLYNEQFF	TRBV14	TRBJ2-1
CASSSGRATGNQETQYF	TRBV7-9	TRBJ2-5
CASSLAPRLAGATGELFF	TRBV11-2	TRBJ2-2
CSATLAGEGEQYF	TRBV20-1	TRBJ2-7
CASSDRDFQYF	TRBV3-1	TRBJ2-5
CASSSPGTGGGNQPQHF	TRBV7-3	TRBJ1-5
CASSQEIRMYF	TRBV12-3/TRBV12-4	TRBJ2-5